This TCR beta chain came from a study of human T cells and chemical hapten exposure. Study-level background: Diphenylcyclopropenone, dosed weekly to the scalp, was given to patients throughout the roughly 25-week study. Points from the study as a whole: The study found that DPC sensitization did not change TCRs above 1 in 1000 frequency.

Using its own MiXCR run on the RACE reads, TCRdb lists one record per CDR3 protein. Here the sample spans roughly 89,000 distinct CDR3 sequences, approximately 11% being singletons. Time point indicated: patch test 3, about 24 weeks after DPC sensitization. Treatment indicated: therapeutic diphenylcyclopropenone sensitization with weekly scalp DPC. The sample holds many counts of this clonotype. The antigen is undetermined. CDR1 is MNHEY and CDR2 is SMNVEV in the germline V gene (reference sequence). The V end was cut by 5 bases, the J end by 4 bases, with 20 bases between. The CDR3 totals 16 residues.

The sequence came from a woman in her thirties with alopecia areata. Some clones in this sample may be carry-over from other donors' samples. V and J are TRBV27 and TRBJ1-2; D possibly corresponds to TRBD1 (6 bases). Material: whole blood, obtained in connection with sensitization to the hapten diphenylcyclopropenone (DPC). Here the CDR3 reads CASSPRGGGHVYGYTF. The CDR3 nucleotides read TGTGCCAGCAGTCCCCGGGGAGGGGGACATGTCTATGGCTACACCTTC.